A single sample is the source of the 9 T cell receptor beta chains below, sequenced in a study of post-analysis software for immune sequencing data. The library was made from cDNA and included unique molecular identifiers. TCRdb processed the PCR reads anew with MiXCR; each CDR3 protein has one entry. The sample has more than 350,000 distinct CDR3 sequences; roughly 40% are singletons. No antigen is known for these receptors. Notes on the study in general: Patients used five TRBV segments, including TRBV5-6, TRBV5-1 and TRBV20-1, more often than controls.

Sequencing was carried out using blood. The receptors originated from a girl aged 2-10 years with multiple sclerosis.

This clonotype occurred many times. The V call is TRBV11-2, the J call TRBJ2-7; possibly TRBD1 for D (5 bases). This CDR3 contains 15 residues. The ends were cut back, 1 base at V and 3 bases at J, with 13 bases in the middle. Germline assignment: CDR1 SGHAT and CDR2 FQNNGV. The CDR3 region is CASSLGAGSSYEQYF. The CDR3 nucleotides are TGTGCCAGCAGCTTAGGGGCAGGGTCGAGCTACGAGCAGTACTTC.

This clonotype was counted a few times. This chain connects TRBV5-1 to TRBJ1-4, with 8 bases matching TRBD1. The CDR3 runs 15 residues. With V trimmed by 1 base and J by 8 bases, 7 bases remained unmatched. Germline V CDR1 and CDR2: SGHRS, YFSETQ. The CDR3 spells CASSLFRGQNEKLFF. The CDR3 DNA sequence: TGCGCCAGCAGCTTGTTCAGGGGGCAAAACGAAAAACTGTTTTTT.

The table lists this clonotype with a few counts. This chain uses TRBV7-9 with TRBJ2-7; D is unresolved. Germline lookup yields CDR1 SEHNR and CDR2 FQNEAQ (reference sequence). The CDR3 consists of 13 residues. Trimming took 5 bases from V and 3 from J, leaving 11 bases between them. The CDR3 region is CASSQTWNYEQYF. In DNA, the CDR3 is TGTGCCAGCAGCCAAACATGGAACTACGAGCAGTACTTC.

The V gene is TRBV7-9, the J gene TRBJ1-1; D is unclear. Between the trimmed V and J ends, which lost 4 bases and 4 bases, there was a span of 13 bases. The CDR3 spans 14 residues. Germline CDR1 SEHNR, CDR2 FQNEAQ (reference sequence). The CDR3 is CASSSLISGTEAFF. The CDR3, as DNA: TGTGCCAGCAGCTCGTTGATTAGCGGCACTGAAGCTTTCTTT. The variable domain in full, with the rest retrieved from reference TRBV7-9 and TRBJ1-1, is DTGVSQNPRHKITKRGQNVTFRCDPISEHNRLYWYRQTLGQGPEFLTYFQNEAQLEKSRLLSDRFSAERPKGSFSTLEIQRTEQGDSAMYLCASSSLISGTEAFFGQGTRLTVV.

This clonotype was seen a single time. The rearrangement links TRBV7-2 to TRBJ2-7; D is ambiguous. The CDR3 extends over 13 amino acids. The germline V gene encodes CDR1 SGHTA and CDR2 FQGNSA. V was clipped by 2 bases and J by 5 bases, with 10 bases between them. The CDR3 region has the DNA TGTGCCAGCAGCTTATTTGGGGATAACGAGCAGTACTTC. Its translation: CASSLFGDNEQYF.

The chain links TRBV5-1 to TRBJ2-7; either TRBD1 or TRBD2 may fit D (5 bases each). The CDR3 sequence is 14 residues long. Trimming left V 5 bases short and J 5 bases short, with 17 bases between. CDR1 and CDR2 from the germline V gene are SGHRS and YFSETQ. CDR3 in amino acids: CASSSGPGSNEQYF. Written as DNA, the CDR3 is TGCGCCAGCAGTTCGGGACCGGGATCCAACGAGCAGTACTTC. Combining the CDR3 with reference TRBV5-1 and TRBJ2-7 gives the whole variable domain KAGVTQTPRYLIKTRGQQVTLSCSPISGHRSVSWYQQTPGQGLQFLFEYFSETQRNKGNFPGRFSGRQFSNSRSEMNVSTLELGDSALYLCASSSGPGSNEQYFGPGTRLTVT.

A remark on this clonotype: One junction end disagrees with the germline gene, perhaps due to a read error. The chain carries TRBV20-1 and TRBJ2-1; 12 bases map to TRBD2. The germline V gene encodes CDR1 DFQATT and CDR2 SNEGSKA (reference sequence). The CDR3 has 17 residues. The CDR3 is CSARDNPLAGGYNERFF. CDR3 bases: TGCAGTGCTAGAGATAACCCCCTAGCGGGAGGGTACAATGAGCGGTTCTTC.

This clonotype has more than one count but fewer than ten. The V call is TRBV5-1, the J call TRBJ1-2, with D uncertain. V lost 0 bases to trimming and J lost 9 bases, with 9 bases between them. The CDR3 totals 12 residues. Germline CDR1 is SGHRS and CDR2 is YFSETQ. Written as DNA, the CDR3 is TGCGCCAGCAGCTTGGGTAGGAGTCGCTACACCTTC. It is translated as CASSLGRSRYTF.

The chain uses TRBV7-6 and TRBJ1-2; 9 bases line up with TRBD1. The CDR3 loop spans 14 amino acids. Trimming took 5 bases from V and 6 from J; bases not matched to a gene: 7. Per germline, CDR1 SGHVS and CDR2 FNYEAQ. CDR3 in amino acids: CASSRDRDGDGYTF. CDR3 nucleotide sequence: TGTGCCAGCAGCCGGGACAGGGACGGGGATGGCTACACCTTC.